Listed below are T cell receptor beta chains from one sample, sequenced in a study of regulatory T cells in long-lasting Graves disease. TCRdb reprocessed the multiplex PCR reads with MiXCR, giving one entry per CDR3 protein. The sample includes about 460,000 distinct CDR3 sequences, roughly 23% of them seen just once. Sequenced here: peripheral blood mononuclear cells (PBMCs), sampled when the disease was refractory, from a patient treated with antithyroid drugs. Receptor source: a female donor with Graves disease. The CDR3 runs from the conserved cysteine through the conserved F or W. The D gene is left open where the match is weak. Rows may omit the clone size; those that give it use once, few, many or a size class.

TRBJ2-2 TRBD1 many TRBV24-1 CATSDYRLSQGVIGELFF TGTGCCACCAGTGATTATCGACTGTCTCAGGGGGTCATCGGGGAGCTGTTTTTT
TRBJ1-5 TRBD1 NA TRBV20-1 CSAWGQGANNQPQHF TGCAGTGCTTGGGGACAGGGGGCTAACAATCAGCCCCAGCATTTT
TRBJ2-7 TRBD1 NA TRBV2 CASSDTRQGIEYEQYF TGTGCCAGCAGCGACACTAGACAGGGTATAGAGTACGAGCAGTACTTC
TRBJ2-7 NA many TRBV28 CASSKAGWYEQYF TGTGCCAGCAGTAAGGCGGGGTGGTACGAGCAGTACTTC
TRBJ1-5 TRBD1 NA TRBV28 CASRTGGDNQPQHF TGTGCCAGCAGAACAGGGGGCGACAATCAGCCCCAGCATTTT
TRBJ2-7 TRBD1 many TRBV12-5 CASSIGQGRWYEQYF TGTGCTAGTTCCATAGGACAGGGGAGATGGTACGAGCAGTACTTC
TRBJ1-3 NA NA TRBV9 CASSPTFQGFSGNTIYF TGTGCCAGCAGCCCAACATTTCAGGGTTTCTCTGGAAACACCATATATTTT
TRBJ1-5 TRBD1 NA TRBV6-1 CASKGQLNQPQHF TGTGCCAGCAAGGGACAGCTTAATCAGCCCCAGCATTTT
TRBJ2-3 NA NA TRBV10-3 CAISGPTASTDTQYF TGTGCCATCAGTGGGCCGACCGCTAGCACAGATACGCAGTATTTT
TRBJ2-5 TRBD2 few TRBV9 CASSAGWGEGTQYF TGTGCCAGCAGCGCGGGTTGGGGGGAGGGGACCCAGTACTTC
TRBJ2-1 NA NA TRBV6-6 CASSYSSGSPTNEQFF TGTGCCAGCAGTTACTCGAGCGGCTCTCCTACCAATGAGCAGTTCTTC
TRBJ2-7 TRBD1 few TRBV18 CASSPIRDSSYEQYF TGTGCCAGCTCACCGATCCGGGACAGCTCCTACGAGCAGTACTTC
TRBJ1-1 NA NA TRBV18 CASSPSGRLGAFF TGTGCCAGCTCACCTTCTGGACGGTTGGGAGCTTTCTTT
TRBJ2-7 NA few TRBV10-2 CASSDYLTYEQYF TGCGCCAGCAGTGACTATCTCACCTACGAGCAGTACTTC
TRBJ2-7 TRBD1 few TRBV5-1 CASSSTGTGDEQYF TGCGCCAGCAGCTCAACCGGGACAGGGGACGAGCAGTACTTC
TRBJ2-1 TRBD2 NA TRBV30 CAWSVRTSGKSEQFF TGTGCCTGGAGTGTTCGGACTAGCGGGAAGTCAGAGCAGTTCTTC
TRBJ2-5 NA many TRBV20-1 CSALQGRETQYF TGCAGTGCTTTACAGGGGAGGGAGACCCAGTACTTC
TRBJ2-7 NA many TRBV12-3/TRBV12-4 CPHWQIRYEQYF TGCCCCCATTGGCAGATCCGATACGAGCAGTACTTC
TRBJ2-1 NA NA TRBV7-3 CASSSDGSRSPNEQFF TGTGCCAGCAGCTCCGACGGGTCACGTAGCCCCAATGAGCAGTTCTTC
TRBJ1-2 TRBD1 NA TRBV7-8 CASSSRTGTNYGYTF TGTGCCAGCAGCTCCAGGACAGGGACTAACTATGGCTACACCTTC
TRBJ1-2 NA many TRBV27 CASSFKGPHYGYTF TGTGCCAGCAGTTTTAAGGGGCCCCACTATGGCTACACCTTC
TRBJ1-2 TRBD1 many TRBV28 CASSHDRGQNGYTF TGTGCCAGCAGTCATGACAGGGGGCAGAATGGCTACACCTTC
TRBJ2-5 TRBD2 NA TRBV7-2 CASSRVGLGGKETQYF TGTGCCAGCAGCCGTGTCGGACTAGGCGGAAAAGAGACCCAGTACTTC
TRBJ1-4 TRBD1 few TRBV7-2 CASSAWDRADEKLFF TGTGCCAGCAGCGCCTGGGACAGGGCGGATGAAAAACTGTTTTTT
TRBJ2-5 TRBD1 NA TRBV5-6 CASSTDRVRETQYF TGTGCCAGCAGCACCGACAGGGTTCGAGAGACCCAGTACTTC
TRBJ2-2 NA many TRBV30 CAWYWAGELFF TGTGCCTGGTACTGGGCCGGGGAGCTGTTTTTT
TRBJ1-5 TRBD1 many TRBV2 CASSGGQGRNQPQHF TGTGCCAGCAGTGGTGGACAGGGGCGAAATCAGCCCCAGCATTTT
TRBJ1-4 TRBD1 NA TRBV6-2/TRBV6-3 CAIGGTATNEKLFF TGTGCCATCGGAGGGACAGCAACTAATGAAAAACTGTTTTTT
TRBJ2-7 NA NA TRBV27 CASSTPRGGTYEQYF TGTGCCAGCAGTACACCCAGGGGGGGCACCTACGAGCAGTACTTC
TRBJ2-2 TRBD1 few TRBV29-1 CSVVRTGTNTGELFF TGCAGCGTTGTGCGGACAGGGACGAACACCGGGGAGCTGTTTTTT
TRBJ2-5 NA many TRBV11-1 CASSPNVRETQYF TGTGCCAGCAGCCCAAACGTGCGAGAGACCCAGTACTTC
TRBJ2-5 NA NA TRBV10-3 CAISESQNEETQYF TGTGCCATCAGTGAGTCCCAGAACGAAGAGACCCAGTACTTC
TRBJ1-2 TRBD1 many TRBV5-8 CASSLRSRQGYGYTF TGTGCCAGCAGCTTGAGATCGAGACAGGGGTATGGCTACACCTTC
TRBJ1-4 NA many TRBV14 CASSQGVEKLFF TGTGCCAGCAGCCAGGGGGTTGAAAAACTGTTTTTT
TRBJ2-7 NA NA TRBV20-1 CSARGSTTTYEQHF TGCAGTGCTAGAGGGAGTACCACCACCTACGAGCAGCACTTC
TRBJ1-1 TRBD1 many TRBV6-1 CASSQRTGATFF TGTGCCAGCAGCCAAAGGACAGGGGCAACTTTCTTT